This is a list of T cell receptor beta chains from one sample in a study of blood T cell repertoires in COVID-19. Clones were sequenced by immunoSEQ multiplex PCR, and TCRdb holds only the in-frame ones, with some missing. Counted here are hundreds of thousands of clones, approximately 85% occurring once; the ten biggest clones make up about 0.91%. The sample consisted of peripheral blood. The source is a man aged 40-55 years with acute or convalescent COVID-19. Each CDR3 is given with its conserved first and last residue. D genes are given only for firm matches. Expanded clones are given a class, and other clones once, few, many or no size at all.

TRBD1	TRBV6-6	TRBJ1-2	NA	CASSAGQLNYGYTF	TGTGCCAGCAGTGCGGGACAGCTAAACTATGGCTACACCTTC
TRBD2	TRBV10-3	TRBJ2-5	NA	CAISGGLAGTYQETQYF	TGTGCCATCAGTGGGGGACTAGCGGGGACCTACCAAGAGACCCAGTACTTC
NA	TRBV3-1/TRBV3-2	TRBJ2-7	NA	CASSQATGRHEQYF	TGTGCCAGCAGCCAGGCCACAGGGCGCCACGAGCAGTACTTC
TRBD1	TRBV7-9	TRBJ1-1	few	CASSVRQGNTEAFF	TGTGCCAGCAGCGTCAGACAGGGGAACACTGAAGCTTTCTTT
NA	TRBV5-6	TRBJ1-2	NA	CASSLRSNYGYTF	TGTGCCAGCAGCCTGAGGTCCAACTATGGCTACACCTTC
NA	TRBV30	TRBJ2-2	NA	CAWSVEGELFF	TGTGCCTGGAGTGTAGAGGGGGAGCTGTTTTTT
NA	TRBV11-2	TRBJ1-1	NA	CASSHYRVRAEAFF	TGTGCCAGCAGTCACTACAGGGTTCGGGCTGAAGCTTTCTTT
NA	TRBV21-1	TRBJ2-7	NA	CASSKTRVNSYEQYF	TGTGCCAGCAGCAAAACTCGGGTTAACTCCTACGAGCAGTACTTC
TRBD1	TRBV29-1	TRBJ2-1	NA	CSVEDPGQGFDEQFF	TGCAGCGTTGAAGACCCGGGACAGGGTTTTGATGAGCAGTTCTTC
TRBD1	TRBV6-6	TRBJ1-5	NA	CASSSRQGNQPQHF	TGTGCCAGCAGTTCCCGACAGGGTAATCAGCCCCAGCATTTT
NA	TRBV30	TRBJ1-6	few	CAWSAGVGNSPLHF	TGTGCCTGGAGTGCAGGGGTTGGGAATTCACCCCTCCACTTT
NA	TRBV14	TRBJ1-1	NA	CASSRNRDTEAFF	TGTGCCAGCAGCCGCAACCGGGACACTGAAGCTTTCTTT
NA	TRBV2	TRBJ1-1	NA	CASSEEDGPEGTEAFF	TGTGCCAGCAGTGAGGAGGACGGTCCCGAGGGCACTGAAGCTTTCTTT
TRBD2	TRBV4-1	TRBJ2-3	once	CASSALGTSGNTDTQYF	TGCGCCAGCAGCGCCCTTGGGACTAGCGGAAACACAGATACGCAGTATTTT
TRBD1	TRBV6-5	TRBJ1-1	NA	CASQTGENTEAFF	TGTGCCAGCCAGACAGGGGAGAACACTGAAGCTTTCTTT
NA	TRBV27	TRBJ2-7	NA	CASSADSSYVLQYF	TGTGCCAGCAGTGCGGACAGCTCGTATGTATTGCAGTACTTC
NA	TRBV7-3	TRBJ1-6	NA	CASSPPGGPLHF	TGTGCCAGCAGCCCCCCTGGGGGGCCCCTCCACTTT
TRBD2	TRBV4-1	TRBJ2-3	NA	CASSQAFLAGDSTDTQYF	TGCGCCAGCAGCCAAGCTTTCCTAGCGGGGGATAGCACAGATACGCAGTATTTT
NA	TRBV5-6	TRBJ1-2	few	CASSLAIFGTGYGYTF	TGTGCCAGCAGCTTGGCCATCTTCGGAACAGGGTATGGCTACACCTTC
NA	TRBV5-1	TRBJ2-2	NA	CASSSGTSNTGELFF	TGCGCCAGCAGCTCAGGGACTTCGAACACCGGGGAGCTGTTTTTT
NA	TRBV30	TRBJ2-7	NA	CAWSPGLNYEQYF	TGTGCCTGGAGCCCCGGACTGAACTACGAGCAGTACTTC
NA	TRBV9	TRBJ1-1	NA	CASSGGVPNTEAFF	TGTGCCAGCAGCGGGGGGGTTCCCAACACTGAAGCTTTCTTT
NA	TRBV5-6	TRBJ1-2	NA	CASSFGGEVNGYTF	TGTGCCAGCAGCTTCGGGGGAGAGGTAAATGGCTACACCTTC
TRBD2	TRBV7-7	TRBJ2-1	NA	CASSSRTSGGPRRSNEQFF	TGTGCCAGCAGCTCCAGGACTAGCGGGGGGCCCCGACGGAGCAATGAGCAGTTCTTC
NA	TRBV20-1	TRBJ2-7	NA	CSASFYEQYF	TGCAGTGCTAGCTTCTACGAGCAGTACTTC
NA	TRBV27	TRBJ1-6	NA	CASSLLRQEDSPLHF	TGTGCCAGCAGTTTATTAAGACAGGAGGATTCACCCCTCCACTTT
TRBD2	TRBV5-4	TRBJ2-1	NA	CASSARGGLNEQFF	TGTGCCAGCAGCGCCCGGGGGGGCCTCAATGAGCAGTTCTTC
TRBD1	TRBV11-3	TRBJ1-1	once	CASSLGGDRGTEAFF	TGTGCCAGCAGCTTAGGGGGGGACAGGGGCACTGAAGCTTTCTTT
NA	TRBV7-2	TRBJ2-3	once	CASTRRAGDTQYF	TGTGCCAGCACCCGCCGGGCAGGGGATACGCAGTATTTT
NA	TRBV7-2	TRBJ1-5	NA	CASSLQEGQPQHF	TGTGCCAGCAGCTTACAAGAGGGTCAGCCCCAGCATTTT
NA	TRBV10-3	TRBJ2-6	NA	CAITGDGANVLTF	TGTGCCATCACGGGAGACGGGGCCAACGTCCTGACTTTC
NA	TRBV18	TRBJ1-1	NA	CASSPGAGKNTEAFF	TGTGCCAGCTCACCAGGGGCAGGGAAGAACACTGAAGCTTTCTTT
NA	TRBV5-1	TRBJ1-2	NA	CASSLEEGRAGGYTF	TGCGCCAGCAGCTTGGAGGAGGGTCGAGCCGGAGGCTACACCTTC
NA	TRBV3-1/TRBV3-2	TRBJ1-5	NA	CASSQDRDQPQHF	TGTGCCAGCAGCCAAGACAGGGATCAGCCCCAGCATTTT
NA	TRBV6-5	TRBJ1-5	NA	CASRTGQLGNQPQHF	TGTGCCAGCAGAACCGGACAGCTGGGGAATCAGCCCCAGCATTTT
TRBD1	TRBV4-1	TRBJ1-4	NA	CASSQPDREGEKLFF	TGCGCCAGCAGCCAACCGGACAGGGAGGGTGAAAAACTGTTTTTT
NA	TRBV6-2/TRBV6-3	TRBJ1-6	NA	CASGRPNSPLHF	TGTGCCAGCGGCCGGCCCAATTCACCCCTCCACTTT
NA	TRBV15	TRBJ1-1	NA	CATSRGVQGRNTEAFF	TGTGCCACCAGCAGAGGGGTCCAAGGGAGGAACACTGAAGCTTTCTTT
NA	TRBV15	TRBJ1-6	NA	CATSTRHNSPLHF	TGTGCCACCAGCACCAGGCATAATTCACCCCTCCACTTT
NA	TRBV4-3	TRBJ1-6	NA	CASSQDRGFNSPLHF	TGCGCCAGCAGCCAAGATCGCGGCTTTAATTCACCCCTCCACTTT
NA	TRBV2	TRBJ1-2	NA	CASSDISNYGYTF	TGTGCCAGCAGTGACATTTCTAACTATGGCTACACCTTC
NA	TRBV5-4	TRBJ2-5	NA	CASSLKGGETQYF	TGTGCCAGCAGCTTGAAGGGGGGGGAGACCCAGTACTTC
NA	TRBV5-5	TRBJ1-1	NA	CASRPRDTEAFF	TGTGCCAGCAGGCCGCGAGATACTGAAGCTTTCTTT
NA	TRBV28	TRBJ2-7	NA	CASSFLKEFYEQYF	TGTGCCAGCAGTTTTTTGAAGGAGTTCTACGAGCAGTACTTC
NA	TRBV2	TRBJ1-3	NA	CASRQGSSGNTIYF	TGTGCCAGCAGACAGGGTAGCTCTGGAAACACCATATATTTT
TRBD2	TRBV5-4	TRBJ2-3	NA	CASSHTSGGTDTQYF	TGTGCCAGCAGCCATACTAGCGGGGGCACAGATACGCAGTATTTT
NA	TRBV28	TRBJ2-4	NA	CASRAGITYIQYF	TGTGCCAGCCGTGCGGGGATAACATACATTCAGTACTTC
NA	TRBV7-2	TRBJ1-5	NA	CASSLGLGGSYDSNQPQHF	TGTGCCAGCAGCTTAGGGTTAGGGGGTAGTTACGATAGCAATCAGCCCCAGCATTTT
NA	TRBV2	TRBJ2-1	NA	CASSGISGNEQFF	TGTGCCAGCTCCGGGATTAGCGGCAATGAGCAGTTCTTC
TRBD1	TRBV6-5	TRBJ1-2	NA	CASRADREVGGYTF	TGTGCCAGCAGGGCCGACAGGGAAGTTGGTGGCTACACCTTC
TRBD2	TRBV6-6	TRBJ2-3	NA	CASSPTGLAGGRDTQYF	TGTGCCAGCAGTCCCACGGGACTAGCGGGGGGGCGAGATACGCAGTATTTT
TRBD2	TRBV7-9	TRBJ2-5	NA	CASSRQRLAGQETQYF	TGTGCCAGCAGCCGACAGAGACTAGCGGGGCAAGAGACCCAGTACTTC
TRBD2	TRBV7-3	TRBJ2-6	NA	CASSPSGGLGANVLTF	TGTGCCAGCAGCCCCAGCGGGGGACTTGGGGCCAACGTCCTGACTTTC
TRBD2	TRBV3-1/TRBV3-2	TRBJ2-3	NA	CASSQGAGIAGDTQYF	TGTGCCAGCAGCCAAGGAGCGGGGATAGCGGGAGATACGCAGTATTTT
NA	TRBV4-3	TRBJ1-1	NA	CASSQADSMNTEAFF	TGCGCCAGCAGCCAAGCGGACAGCATGAACACTGAAGCTTTCTTT
NA	TRBV18	TRBJ1-6	NA	CASSLTGSPLHF	TGTGCCAGCTCACTTACGGGGTCACCCCTCCACTTT
NA	TRBV4-3	TRBJ1-5	once	CASSQDFVTGSNQPQHF	TGCGCCAGCAGCCAAGATTTCGTGACCGGGAGCAATCAGCCCCAGCATTTT
TRBD1	TRBV30	TRBJ1-6	NA	CAWGRGQGNSPLHF	TGTGCCTGGGGCCGGGGACAGGGGAATTCACCCCTCCACTTT
NA	TRBV2	TRBJ1-2	once	CASRRTDYGYTF	TGTGCCAGCAGGCGGACAGACTATGGCTACACCTTC